These 24 T cell receptor beta chains were all obtained from the same sample, sequenced in a study of OX40 agonist ivuxolimab in advanced cancers. Sequencing was performed with immunoSEQ multiplex PCR; in TCRdb, only in-frame clones are kept and a portion is missing. The sample records 90,000 to 120,000 clones, 75% to 95% being singletons. The specimen was CD4+ or CD8+ T cells sorted from blood, collected in a trial of the OX40 agonist ivuxolimab. The receptors shown here come from an adult with an advanced solid tumor such as melanoma, head and neck, liver or kidney cancer.

The V gene is TRBV6-5, the J gene TRBJ1-1; 7 bases fit TRBD1. This CDR3 comprises 15 residues. The germline CDR1 and CDR2 sequences are MNHEY and SVGAGI. V was clipped by 3 bases and J by 4 bases; unmatched bases: 8. Written as DNA, the CDR3 is TGTGCCAGCAGTTATAATCCAGGGGGGGGCACTGAAGCTTTCTTT. Its translation: CASSYNPGGGTEAFF.

This clone appeared a few times. The genes are TRBV14 and TRBJ2-1, with 7 bases lining up with TRBD2. Per the germline V gene, CDR1 is SGHDN and CDR2 is FVKESK. The CDR3 runs 13 residues. V gave up 4 bases and J gave up 10 bases; unmatched junction bases: 7. The CDR3 DNA reads TGTGCCAGCAGCCGAGCGGGGCCACGGGAGCAGTTCTTC. Its translation: CASSRAGPREQFF.

The J gene is TRBJ1-2, the V gene TRBV18; D is unclear. V lost 3 bases to trimming and J lost 8 bases, with 10 bases between them. The CDR3 totals 12 residues. Germline CDR1 and CDR2: KGHSH and LQKENI. CDR3 bases: TGTGCCAGCTCACCGGTGGTTGGGGGCTACACCTTC. Protein sequence: CASSPVVGGYTF.

This sequence joins TRBV19 and TRBJ1-4; D is perhaps TRBD1 (6 bases). V dropped 4 bases and J dropped 8 bases, with 20 bases sitting between them. The CDR3 loop spans 16 amino acids. Germline-derived CDR1 and CDR2 are LNHDA and SQIVND (reference sequence). CDR3 sequence (DNA): TGTGCCAGTAGTAAATCCGGGACAACCCGTGGGGAAAAACTGTTTTTT. The encoded protein is CASSKSGTTRGEKLFF.

The genes are TRBV16 and TRBJ2-3; 9 bases align to TRBD1. The CDR3 is made up of 14 amino acids. V was clipped by 4 bases and J by 6 bases; unmatched bases: 5. CDR1 KGHSY and CDR2 FQNENV come from the germline V gene. In nucleotides, the CDR3 is TGTGCCAGCAGCCTCAACAGGGGGCCGGATACGCAGTATTTT. Translation: CASSLNRGPDTQYF. The entire variable domain, with the rest obtained from reference TRBV16 and TRBJ2-3, is as follows: GEEVAQTPKHLVRGEGQKAKLYCAPIKGHSYVFWYQQVLKNEFKFLISFQNENVFDETGMPKERFSAKCLPNSPCSLEIQATKLEDSAVYFCASSLNRGPDTQYFGPGTRLTVL.

This clone turned up a few times. The rearrangement links TRBV28 to TRBJ1-1; D is undetermined. V lost 4 bases to trimming and J lost 3 bases, with 15 bases between them. CDR1 and CDR2 (germline): MDHEN, SYDVKM. CDR3 length: 15 amino acids. The CDR3 here is CASSSPRVGYTEAFF. CDR3 coding DNA: TGTGCCAGCAGTTCCCCACGAGTGGGATACACTGAAGCTTTCTTT.

The chain combines TRBV15 with TRBJ1-5; 10 positions match TRBD1. Germline trimming cut 5 bases from V and 2 bases from J; bases unmatched to any gene: 9. This CDR3 spans 17 amino acids. Germline V gene lookup returns CDR1 LNHNV and CDR2 YYDKDF (reference sequence). CDR3 sequence reads: CATSDPGQGFRNQPQHF. DNA of the CDR3: TGTGCCACCAGCGATCCGGGACAGGGGTTCCGCAATCAGCCCCAGCATTTT.

This rearrangement joins TRBV5-8 to TRBJ1-4, with D uncertain. Germline values: CDR1 SGHTS, CDR2 YDEGEE. The CDR3 runs to 15 residues. Trimming left V 0 bases short and J 3 bases short, with 9 bases between. The CDR3: CASSLVGGPNEKLFF. The CDR3 nucleotides are TGTGCCAGCAGCTTGGTGGGAGGCCCTAATGAAAAACTGTTTTTT.

The gene calls are TRBV6-5 and TRBJ1-1, with TRBD1 as a possible D gene (6 bases). The CDR3 is 15 amino acids. Germline V gene lookup returns CDR1 MNHEY and CDR2 SVGAGI. Trimming stripped 7 bases from V and 7 bases from J, with 22 bases between. The CDR3 sequence: CASTPTGALPLEAFF. CDR3 in DNA: TGTGCCAGCACCCCGACGGGGGCGCTCCCCCTTGAAGCTTTCTTT.

The chain carries TRBV5-8 and TRBJ1-5; 7 bases fit TRBD1. CDR1 SGHTS and CDR2 YDEGEE come from the germline V gene. This CDR3 contains 15 residues. The junction had 11 bases not matched to a gene; V was cut back by 4 bases and J by 7 bases. The CDR3 reads CASSGGGRGWQPQHF. CDR3 bases: TGTGCCAGCAGCGGGGGCGGCAGGGGGTGGCAGCCCCAGCATTTT.

The chain is built from TRBV5-8 and TRBJ2-1; possibly TRBD1 for D (5 bases). Germline V CDR1 and CDR2: SGHTS, YDEGEE. V shed 2 bases and J shed 1 base, with 10 bases lying between them. This CDR3 contains 15 residues. The CDR3 sequence is CASSFGAASYNEQFF. The CDR3 DNA reads as TGTGCCAGCAGCTTTGGGGCAGCATCCTACAATGAGCAGTTCTTC.

V is TRBV5-1 and J is TRBJ2-1; D may match TRBD1 or TRBD2 (5 bases each). Germline CDR1 and CDR2: SGHRS and YFSETQ. Trimming pared 4 bases from V and 4 bases from J, leaving 15 bases between. This CDR3 spans 15 amino acids. The CDR3 loop reads CASSLSWGSYNEQFF. CDR3 coding DNA: TGCGCCAGCAGCCTGTCATGGGGGAGTTACAATGAGCAGTTCTTC.

This chain connects TRBV6-6 to TRBJ1-1; possible D gene TRBD1, 5 bases. The V gene lost 4 bases and the J gene lost 5 bases, with 17 bases spanning the gap. CDR1 and CDR2 from the germline V gene are MNHNY and SVGAGI (reference sequence). There are 15 residues in the CDR3. The CDR3 DNA reads as TGTGCCAGCAGTTTTTCCCAGGGCGGAGGGACTGAAGCTTTCTTT. Encoded protein: CASSFSQGGGTEAFF.

This chain connects TRBV5-4 to TRBJ2-1; D might be TRBD2 (6 bases). This CDR3 is 16 amino acids long. The germline V gene encodes CDR1 SGHNT and CDR2 YYREEE (reference sequence). Trimming removed 4 bases from V and 0 bases from J, with 14 bases in between. The CDR3: CASSPYAGSSYNEQFF. DNA of the CDR3: TGTGCCAGCAGCCCTTATGCGGGGAGCTCCTACAATGAGCAGTTCTTC.

This sequence joins TRBV5-1 and TRBJ1-4; no firm D call. CDR3 length equals 14 residues. Per the germline V gene, CDR1 is SGHRS and CDR2 is YFSETQ. V gave up 7 bases and J gave up 2 bases, with 12 bases separating them. The CDR3 nucleotides read TGCGCCAGCTCAACCGGGAGTACTAATGAAAAACTGTTTTTT. Encoded protein: CASSTGSTNEKLFF.

This chain links TRBV18 with TRBJ2-7; D is tentatively TRBD1 or TRBD2 (5 bases each). Germline V gene data show CDR1 as KGHSH and CDR2 as LQKENI. The CDR3 is made up of 14 amino acids. V was trimmed by 6 bases and J by 0 bases, leaving 12 bases between them. CDR3 in DNA: TGTGCCAGCTCCGCCGGGACCTACTCCTACGAGCAGTACTTC. It is translated as CASSAGTYSYEQYF.

The chain couples TRBV2 to TRBJ1-4; TRBD1 agrees at 8 bases. The J segment lost 0 bases and the V segment lost 9 bases, leaving 6 bases of the junction unmatched. The CDR3 covers 15 residues. From germline, CDR1 is SNHLY and CDR2 FYNNEI. The CDR3 DNA sequence: TGTGCCAGTACCCAACAGGGGGCAACTAATGAAAAACTGTTTTTT. This translates into CASTQQGATNEKLFF.

A few counts support this clone. The chain links TRBV6-5 to TRBJ1-3; D is unclear. The CDR3 is made up of 12 amino acids. V was cut by 8 bases and J by 0 bases, with 5 bases left in between. In germline, CDR1 is MNHEY, CDR2 SVGAGI. CDR3 DNA sequence: TGTGCCAGCTTCTCCTCTGGAAACACCATATATTTT. This codes for CASFSSGNTIYF.

As concerns this clone: At one of its ends the junction is not consistent with the germline gene, which may arise from a read error. The V and J genes are TRBV6-1 and TRBJ1-5, with D possibly TRBD1 on 5 matching bases. Germline CDR1 is MNHNS and CDR2 is SASEGT. The CDR3 runs to 14 residues. CDR3 amino acids: CASSQARGGQPQHF. CDR3 nucleotides: TGTGCCAGCAGTCAAGCGAGGGGAGGTCAGCCCCAGCATTTT.

The gene calls are TRBV2 and TRBJ1-1; tentatively, D is TRBD1 (6 bases). The germline CDR1 and CDR2 sequences are SNHLY and FYNNEI. CDR3 length: 14 residues. V shed 5 bases and J shed 0 bases, with 10 bases lying between them. The CDR3 region is CASSRQAVNTEAFF. The CDR3 coding sequence is TGTGCCAGCAGTCGACAGGCTGTGAACACTGAAGCTTTCTTT.

This sequence joins TRBV5-1 and TRBJ2-2; D is uncertain. Germline V gene lookup returns CDR1 SGHRS and CDR2 YFSETQ. The CDR3 loop spans 15 amino acids. The ends were cut back, 2 bases at V and 2 bases at J, with 10 bases in the middle. DNA for the CDR3: TGCGCCAGCAGCTTTGGTTCTTACAACACCGGGGAGCTGTTTTTT. Its translation is CASSFGSYNTGELFF.

The CDR3 DNA follows: TGTGCCAGCAGTTCGGGACTAGCGGTGAGAGTAGCCAAAAACATTCAGTACTTC. Encoded protein: CASSSGLAVRVAKNIQYF. V is TRBV28 and J is TRBJ2-4; 11 bases align to TRBD2. Germline CDR1 is MDHEN and CDR2 is SYDVKM. The CDR3 contains 18 residues. J gave up 0 bases and V 4 bases, and 8 bases lay outside the gene matches.

The J gene is TRBJ1-2, the V gene TRBV7-8; the D is unclear. V was shortened by 2 bases and J by 3 bases, with 13 bases between the two germline ends. CDR1 and CDR2 (germline): SGHVS, FQNEAQ. The CDR3 totals 15 residues. Here the CDR3 DNA reads TGTGCCAGCAGCTTACTTGATCGACACTACTATGGCTACACCTTC. Translation gives CASSLLDRHYYGYTF.

This clone was counted once. The chain uses TRBV28 and TRBJ1-3, with 10 bases identical to TRBD1. Germline CDR1 reads MDHEN; CDR2 reads SYDVKM. The CDR3 spans 13 residues. V was clipped by 7 bases and J by 5 bases; unmatched bases: 2. The CDR3 nucleotides read TGTGCCAGCACGGGACAGGGGAGAAACACCATATATTTT. This gives the protein CASTGQGRNTIYF.